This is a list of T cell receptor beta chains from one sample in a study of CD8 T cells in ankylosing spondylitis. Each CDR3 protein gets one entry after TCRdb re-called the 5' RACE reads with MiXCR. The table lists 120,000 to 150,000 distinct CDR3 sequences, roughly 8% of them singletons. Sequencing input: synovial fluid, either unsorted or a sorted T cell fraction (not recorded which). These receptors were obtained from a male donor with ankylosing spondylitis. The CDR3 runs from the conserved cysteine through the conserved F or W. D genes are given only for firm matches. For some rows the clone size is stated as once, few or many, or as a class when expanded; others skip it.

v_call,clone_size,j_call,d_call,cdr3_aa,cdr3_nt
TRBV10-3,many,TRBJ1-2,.,CAISVEGGDGYTF,TGTGCCATCAGTGTCGAAGGTGGGGATGGCTACACCTTC
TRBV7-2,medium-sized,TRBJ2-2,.,CASSLSTWTGELFF,TGTGCCAGCAGCTTATCGACTTGGACCGGGGAGCTGTTTTTT
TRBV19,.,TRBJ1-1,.,CASSAVGGTEAFF,TGTGCCAGTAGTGCCGTGGGGGGCACTGAAGCTTTCTTT
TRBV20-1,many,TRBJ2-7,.,CSAGTNYEQYF,TGCAGTGCTGGGACCAACTACGAGCAGTACTTC
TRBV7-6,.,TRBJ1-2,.,CASSLDGGRYGYTF,TGTGCCAGCAGCTTAGACGGCGGGCGATATGGCTACACCTTC
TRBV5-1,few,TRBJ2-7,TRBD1,CASSLTGTGGFNEQYF,TGCGCCAGCAGCTTGACCGGGACAGGGGGCTTCAACGAGCAGTACTTC
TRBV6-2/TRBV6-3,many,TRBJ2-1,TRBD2,CASRHPLADTYNEQFF,TGTGCCAGCAGACACCCACTAGCGGATACCTACAATGAGCAGTTCTTC
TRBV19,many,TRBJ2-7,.,CASSPEFSYEQYF,TGTGCCAGTAGCCCAGAGTTCTCCTACGAGCAGTACTTC
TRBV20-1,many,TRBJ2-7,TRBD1,CSGQGAYEQYF,TGCAGTGGGCAGGGGGCTTACGAGCAGTACTTC
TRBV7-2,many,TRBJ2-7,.,CASREMGSSYEQYF,TGTGCCAGCAGGGAGATGGGTAGCTCCTACGAGCAGTACTTC
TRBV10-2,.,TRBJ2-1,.,CASSIGPRRFF,TGCGCCAGCAGTATCGGACCCAGGAGGTTCTTC
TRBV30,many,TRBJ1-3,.,CAWSVSFGNTIYF,TGTGCCTGGAGTGTTTCATTTGGAAACACCATATATTTT
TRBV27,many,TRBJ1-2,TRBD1,CASSSLRQGMGYGYTF,TGTGCCAGCAGTTCCCTTAGACAGGGAATGGGCTATGGCTACACCTTC